The 15 T cell receptor beta chains below were found in one sample sequenced in a study of T cells in Graves' hyperthyroidism and ophthalmopathy. Amplification of TCR beta CDR3 regions was performed using RNA transcripts as template. TCR CDR3 underwent first-round RT-PCR with the HTBI primer set. A single record per CDR3 protein comes from TCRdb applying MiXCR to the multiplex PCR reads. This table has about 680,000 distinct CDR3 sequences, 35% appearing once. The sequenced sample consisted of blood. The receptors stem from a woman between 40 and 55 years old with Graves' hyperthyroidism.

This sequence joins TRBV11-2 and TRBJ1-6; TRBD1 might be the D (6 bases). The germline CDR1 and CDR2 sequences are SGHAT and FQNNGV. The CDR3 sequence is 15 residues long. Trimming left V 7 bases short and J 6 bases short, with 16 bases between. The CDR3 is CASTPDRIANSPLHF. The CDR3 region has the DNA TGTGCCAGCACCCCTGACAGGATTGCTAATTCACCCCTCCACTTT.

Comments on this clonotype: A much larger clone differs by one base, so this may be a read error. This likely comes from a read error, as the CDR3 has no conserved phenylalanine or tryptophan at its end. The chain carries TRBV15 and TRBJ1-1; the D is unclear. The CDR3 loop spans 14 amino acids. Per the germline V gene, CDR1 is LNHNV and CDR2 is YYDKDF (reference sequence). V lost 2 bases, J lost 1 base, and 8 bases lay in between. CDR3 bases: TGTGCCACCAGCAGATATGACTCGAACACTGAAGCTTTCCTT. The encoded protein is CATSRYDSNTEAFL.

The J gene is TRBJ2-3, the V gene TRBV19; 7 bases are a match to TRBD2. This CDR3 has 15 residues. CDR1 LNHDA and CDR2 SQIVND come from the germline V gene (reference sequence). V lost 6 bases, J lost 0 bases, and 6 bases stayed unmatched. The CDR3 nucleotides are TGTGCCAGTAGGGCTTGGGGGGGGAGCACAGATACGCAGTATTTT. Residues: CASRAWGGSTDTQYF.

This clonotype was counted many times. The genes are TRBV7-2 and TRBJ1-5; possible D gene TRBD1, 5 bases. The CDR3 totals 15 residues. CDR1 and CDR2 (germline): SGHTA, FQGNSA. Trimming stripped 5 bases from V and 3 bases from J, with 14 bases between. The chain's CDR3 is CASSVRTGTNQPQHF. The CDR3 bases are TGTGCCAGCAGCGTTCGGACTGGGACCAATCAGCCCCAGCATTTT.

V gene TRBV20-1 combines with J gene TRBJ2-7, with 11 bases aligning to TRBD2. The CDR3 length is 15 residues. The trim removed 4 bases at V and 3 bases at J, leaving 8 bases unmatched. Germline V gene data show CDR1 as DFQATT and CDR2 as SNEGSKA (reference sequence). Here the CDR3 DNA reads TGCAGTGCTACCCAGACTAGCGGGGCCTACTACGAGCAGTACTTC. Translated, it gives CSATQTSGAYYEQYF.

This clonotype was observed a single time. One junction end does not reproduce the germline sequence, and a read error may be involved. V gene TRBV14 combines with J gene TRBJ1-6; D ambiguous. This CDR3 comprises 13 residues. Germline V gives CDR1 SGHDN, CDR2 FVKESK. The CDR3 spells CASSQEVWAAIPF. DNA for the CDR3: TGTGCCAGCAGCCAAGAGGTTTGGGCAGCTATACCATTT. Variable domain in full (rest from reference TRBV14 and TRBJ1-6): EAGVTQFPSHSVIEKGQTVTLRCDPISGHDNLYWYRRVMGKEIKFLLHFVKESKQDESGMPNNRFLAERTGGTYSTLKVQPAELEDSGVYFCASSQEVWAAIPFGNGTRLTVT.

V and J are TRBV7-9 and TRBJ2-7; possibly TRBD1 for D (5 bases). Trimming removed 5 bases at V and 1 base at J, with 18 bases between. Germline V gene data show CDR1 as SEHNR and CDR2 as FQNEAQ (reference sequence). The CDR3 covers 16 residues. The CDR3 sequence is CASSPTVGERSYEQYF. Here the CDR3 DNA reads TGTGCCAGCAGCCCGACCGTAGGGGAACGATCCTACGAGCAGTACTTC. The complete variable domain, with remaining parts taken from reference TRBV7-9 and TRBJ2-7, reads DTGVSQNPRHKITKRGQNVTFRCDPISEHNRLYWYRQTLGQGPEFLTYFQNEAQLEKSRLLSDRFSAERPKGSFSTLEIQRTEQGDSAMYLCASSPTVGERSYEQYFGPGTRLTVT.

V and J are TRBV10-1 and TRBJ2-5, with D tentatively TRBD2 (5 bases). The germline V gene encodes CDR1 WNHNN and CDR2 SYGVQD (reference sequence). The ends were cut back, 2 bases at V and 3 bases at J, with 13 bases in the middle. The CDR3 runs 15 residues. CDR3 amino acids: CASSEAGPLKETQYF. CDR3 DNA sequence: TGCGCCAGCAGTGAGGCGGGCCCGCTCAAAGAGACCCAGTACTTC.

This clonotype was counted ten times or more. The junction and the germline gene differ at one end; a read error may be behind it. The chain couples TRBV10-3 to TRBJ2-7; D remains ambiguous. The CDR3 is made up of 12 amino acids. The germline CDR1 and CDR2 sequences are ENHRY and SYGVKD. CDR3 amino acids: CAIRRYRERWDF. CDR3 DNA sequence: TGTGCCATCAGGCGATACCGAGAGAGGTGGGACTTC.

This clonotype was counted only a few times. Here the CDR3 reads CASSRGGTYYEQYF. In nucleotides, the CDR3 is TGTGCCAGCAGCAGGGGCGGGACCTACTACGAGCAGTACTTC. This rearrangement joins TRBV9 to TRBJ2-7; perhaps TRBD2 as D (6 bases). This CDR3 comprises 14 residues. With 4 bases removed from V and 3 bases from J, the gap between germline ends came to 14 bases. Germline CDR1 SGDLS, CDR2 YYNGEE.

The chain employs TRBV29-1 and TRBJ1-1; 7 bases line up with TRBD1. CDR1 and CDR2 from the germline V gene are SQVTM and ANQGSEA. The V segment lost 4 bases and the J segment 7 bases; nucleotides outside the gene matches: 9. CDR3 length equals 13 residues. The CDR3 DNA reads as TGCAGCGTTGGGGAACAGGGGACCCATGAAGCTTTCTTT. Protein product: CSVGEQGTHEAFF.

On this clonotype: This may be a read error: a much more frequent sequence differs by one nucleotide. The chain carries TRBV10-3 and TRBJ1-6; TRBD1 might be the D (5 bases). From germline, CDR1 is ENHRY and CDR2 SYGVKD. CDR3 length equals 13 residues. The V end was cut by 6 bases, the J end by 6 bases, with 9 bases between. CDR3 residues: CAIRGLSNSPLHF. The CDR3 region has the DNA TGTGCCATCAGGGGACTGTCTAATTCACCCCTCCACTTT.

The count of this clonotype is one. This may be a read error: a much more frequent sequence differs by one nucleotide. This chain links TRBV24-1 with TRBJ1-2; D not resolved. Germline assignment: CDR1 KGHDR and CDR2 SFDVKD. This CDR3 has 13 amino acids. For the CDR3, the DNA is TGTGCCACTAGGACGGCCGATTCCAATGGCTGCACCTTC. Translated, it gives CATRTADSNGCTF.

The chain is built from TRBV15 and TRBJ1-1, with 8 bases aligning to TRBD1. V dropped 8 bases and J dropped 3; count of bases not matched to a gene: 11. CDR1 is LNHNV, CDR2 YYDKDF, per germline (reference sequence). CDR3 length: 15 residues. As DNA, the CDR3 is TGTGCCACCGGGGAAAAAAACAGGGGGGACACTGAAGCTTTCTTT. Residues: CATGEKNRGDTEAFF. Using reference TRBV15 and TRBJ1-1 for the parts outside the CDR3, the full variable domain is DAMVIQNPRYQVTQFGKPVTLSCSQTLNHNVMYWYQQKSSQAPKLLFHYYDKDFNNEADTPDNFQSRRPNTSFCFLDIRSPGLGDTAMYLCATGEKNRGDTEAFFGQGTRLTVV.

The chain employs TRBV6-2 or TRBV6-3 and TRBJ1-5; weak D call: TRBD1 (5 bases). Trimming cost V 6 bases and J 3 bases, with 12 bases left between them. CDR3 size: 14 residues. Germline CDR1 MNHEY, CDR2 SVGEGT. The CDR3 protein is CASSRDGHNQPQHF. CDR3 bases: TGTGCCAGCAGCCGGGACGGTCACAATCAGCCCCAGCATTTT.